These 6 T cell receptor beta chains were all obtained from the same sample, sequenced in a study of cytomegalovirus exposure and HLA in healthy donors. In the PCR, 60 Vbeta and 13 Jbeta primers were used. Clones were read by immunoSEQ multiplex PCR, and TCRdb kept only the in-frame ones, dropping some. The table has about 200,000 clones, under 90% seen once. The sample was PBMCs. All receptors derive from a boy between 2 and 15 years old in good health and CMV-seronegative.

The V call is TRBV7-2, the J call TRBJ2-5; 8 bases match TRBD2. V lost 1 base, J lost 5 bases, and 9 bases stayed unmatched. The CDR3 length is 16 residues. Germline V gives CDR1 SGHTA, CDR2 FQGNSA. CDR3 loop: CASSLGAYGGGETQYF. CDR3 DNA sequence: TGTGCCAGCAGCTTAGGAGCTTATGGCGGGGGGGAGACCCAGTACTTC.

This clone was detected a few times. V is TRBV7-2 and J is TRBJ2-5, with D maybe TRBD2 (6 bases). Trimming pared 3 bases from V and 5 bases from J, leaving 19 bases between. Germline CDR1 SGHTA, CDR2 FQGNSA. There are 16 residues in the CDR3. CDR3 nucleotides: TGTGCCAGCAGCTTTAGCCCGGGGTCAGGAGGGGAGACCCAGTACTTC. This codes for CASSFSPGSGGETQYF.

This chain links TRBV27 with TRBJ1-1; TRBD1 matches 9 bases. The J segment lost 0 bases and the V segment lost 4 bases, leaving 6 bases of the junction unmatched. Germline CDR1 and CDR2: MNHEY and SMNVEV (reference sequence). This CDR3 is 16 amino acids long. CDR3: CASSYNRGRVNTEAFF. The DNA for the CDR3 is TGTGCCAGCAGTTATAACAGGGGGCGGGTGAACACTGAAGCTTTCTTT.

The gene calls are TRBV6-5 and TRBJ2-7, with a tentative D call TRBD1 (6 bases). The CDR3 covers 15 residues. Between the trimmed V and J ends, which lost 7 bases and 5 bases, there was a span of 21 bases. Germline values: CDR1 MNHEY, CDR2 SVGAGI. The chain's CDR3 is CASTSFINTGHEQYF. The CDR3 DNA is TGTGCCAGCACCTCATTCATAAATACAGGGCACGAGCAGTACTTC.

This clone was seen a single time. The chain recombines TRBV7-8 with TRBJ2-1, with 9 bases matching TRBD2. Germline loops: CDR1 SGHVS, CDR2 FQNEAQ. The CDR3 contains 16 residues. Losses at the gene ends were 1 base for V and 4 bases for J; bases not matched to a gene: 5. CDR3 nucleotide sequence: TGTGCCAGCAGCTTAGTAGCGACTAGCGGATACAATGAGCAGTTCTTC. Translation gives CASSLVATSGYNEQFF.

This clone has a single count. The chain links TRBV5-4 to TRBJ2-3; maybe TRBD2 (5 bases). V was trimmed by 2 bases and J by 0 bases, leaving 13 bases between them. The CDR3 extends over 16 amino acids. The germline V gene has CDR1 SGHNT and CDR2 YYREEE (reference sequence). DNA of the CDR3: TGTGCCAGCAGCTTTGTACTAGACTTAAGCACAGATACGCAGTATTTT. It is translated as CASSFVLDLSTDTQYF. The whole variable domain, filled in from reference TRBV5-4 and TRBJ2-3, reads ETGVTQSPTHLIKTRGQQVTLRCSSQSGHNTVSWYQQALGQGPQFIFQYYREEENGRGNFPPRFSGLQFPNYSSELNVNALELDDSALYLCASSFVLDLSTDTQYFGPGTRLTVL.